Listed here are 28 T cell receptor beta chains from one sample, sequenced in a study of blood T cell repertoires in COVID-19. Sequenced by immunoSEQ multiplex PCR; TCRdb stores in-frame clones only, minus some. Of around 280,000 clones listed, about 82% are singletons. Sequenced sample: peripheral blood. Receptor source: a woman aged 50 to 60 with active or convalescent COVID-19.

This chain uses TRBV10-3 with TRBJ1-1; D is unclear. The CDR3 consists of 12 residues. The germline V gene encodes CDR1 ENHRY and CDR2 SYGVKD. Trimming pared 2 bases from V and 11 bases from J, leaving 12 bases between. The CDR3 region has the DNA TGTGCCATCAGTGAGACTTCCGGGGTGGCTTTCTTT. Translating gives CAISETSGVAFF.

The J gene is TRBJ1-4, the V gene TRBV13, with 9 bases matching TRBD1. Germline CDR1 and CDR2: PRHDT and FYEKMQ (reference sequence). V shed 5 bases, J shed 7 bases, and the junction held 11 bases outside the gene matches. The CDR3 length is 16 residues. The CDR3 nucleotides read TGTGCCAGCAGCGCCGCTCTCCGGGACAGGGTTGAAAAACTGTTTTTT. It encodes CASSAALRDRVEKLFF.

This chain links TRBV7-9 with TRBJ1-2; D is ambiguous. The CDR3 sequence is 12 residues long. In germline, CDR1 is SEHNR, CDR2 FQNEAQ (reference sequence). Trimming removed 2 bases at V and 10 bases at J, with 11 bases between. The chain's CDR3 is CASSLTQTSYTF. In DNA, the CDR3 is TGTGCCAGCAGCTTAACACAGACCTCCTACACCTTC.

The chain combines TRBV28 with TRBJ2-3, with a possible D match to TRBD2 (6 bases). Trimming cost V 4 bases and J 5 bases, with 22 bases left between them. CDR3 length: 17 residues. Per germline, CDR1 MDHEN and CDR2 SYDVKM. CDR3 nucleotide sequence: TGTGCCAGCAGTTCCCCCCCGGGGCGGGAAGATGGAGATACGCAGTATTTT. Translating it yields CASSSPPGREDGDTQYF.

J is TRBJ1-3 and V is TRBV14, with D possibly TRBD1 on 6 matching bases. Germline assignment: CDR1 SGHDN and CDR2 FVKESK. This CDR3 has 13 residues. Trimming took 4 bases from V and 7 from J, leaving 11 bases between them. CDR3 sequence reads: CASSLAGGNTIYF. DNA of the CDR3: TGTGCCAGCAGCCTGGCGGGGGGCAACACCATATATTTT.

The V call is TRBV12-5, the J call TRBJ2-4, with 14 nucleotides matching TRBD2. The CDR3 runs 18 residues. With V trimmed by 0 bases and J by 6 bases, 7 bases remained unmatched. Germline V gene sequence: CDR1 LGHNT, CDR2 FRNRAP. CDR3 loop: CASGLVRLGTSGRNIQYF. CDR3 DNA sequence: TGTGCTAGTGGTTTGGTACGCCTGGGGACTAGCGGGAGAAACATTCAGTACTTC.

The chain carries TRBV7-2 and TRBJ2-7, with 8 bases aligning to TRBD1. Unmatched junction bases numbered 4, after V lost 3 bases and J lost 3 bases. CDR1 is SGHTA, CDR2 FQGNSA, per germline. The CDR3 is 14 residues long. The CDR3 nucleotides read TGTGCCAGCAGCTTCCAACAGGGGGACTACGAGCAGTACTTC. It codes for CASSFQQGDYEQYF. Supplemented by reference TRBV7-2 and TRBJ2-7, the full variable domain reads GAGVSQSPSNKVTEKGKDVELRCDPISGHTALYWYRQSLGQGLEFLIYFQGNSAPDKSGLPSDRFSAERTGGSVSTLTIQRTQQEDSAVYLCASSFQQGDYEQYFGPGTRLTVT.

The chain employs TRBV6-4 and TRBJ2-3; a possible D gene is TRBD2 (5 bases). CDR3 size: 12 residues. CDR1 MRHNA and CDR2 SNTAGT come from the germline V gene. Trimming cost V 2 bases and J 6 bases, with 6 bases left between them. The CDR3 region has the DNA TGTGCCAGCAGTGACGAGGGTGATACGCAGTATTTT. Translation: CASSDEGDTQYF.

V and J are TRBV15 and TRBJ2-3, with D hard to call. Germline loops: CDR1 LNHNV, CDR2 YYDKDF (reference sequence). The V end lost 1 base, the J end lost 0 bases, and 11 bases lay between the germline ends. This CDR3 comprises 16 residues. CDR3 amino acids: CATSRGARTSTDTQYF. In nucleotides, the CDR3 is TGTGCCACCAGCAGAGGCGCGAGAACTAGCACAGATACGCAGTATTTT.

The gene calls are TRBV6-7 and TRBJ2-3, with 10 bases identical to TRBD2. TRBV6-7 is assigned to the ORF class and has an uncertain function. The CDR3 consists of 17 residues. V shed 8 bases, J shed 3 bases, and the junction held 14 bases outside the gene matches. The CDR3 region has the DNA TGTGCCAGCCCTCACACTAGCGGGATCGGGATTACAGATACGCAGTATTTT. Translating gives CASPHTSGIGITDTQYF.

V gene TRBV5-6 combines with J gene TRBJ1-2; 8 nucleotides agree with TRBD1. With V trimmed by 0 bases and J by 8 bases, 6 bases remained unmatched. Per the germline V gene, CDR1 is SGHDT and CDR2 is YYEEEE. This CDR3 contains 14 residues. CDR3 loop: CASSLGTGSSGYTF. The CDR3, as DNA: TGTGCCAGCAGCTTGGGGACAGGGAGTAGCGGCTACACCTTC. Looking up the rest from reference TRBV5-6 and TRBJ1-2 gives the full variable domain: DAGVTQSPTHLIKTRGQQVTLRCSPKSGHDTVSWYQQALGQGPQFIFQYYEEEERQRGNFPDRFSGHQFPNYSSELNVNALLLGDSALYLCASSLGTGSSGYTFGSGTRLTVV.

As concerns this clone: In the same sample, other DNA sequences code for this CDR3. The chain employs TRBV7-8 and TRBJ1-5; D possibly corresponds to TRBD1 (6 bases). The V and J ends lost 2 bases and 1 base respectively, with 9 bases between them. The CDR3 contains 15 residues. CDR1 is SGHVS, CDR2 FQNEAQ, per germline. The CDR3 reads CASSLQGLSNQPQHF. In nucleotides, the CDR3 is TGTGCCAGCAGCTTACAGGGGTTAAGCAATCAGCCCCAGCATTTT.

This rearrangement joins TRBV7-9 to TRBJ2-1; TRBD2 matches at 11 bases. Germline trimming cut 3 bases from V and 7 bases from J; bases unmatched to any gene: 11. The V gene's germline CDR1 is SEHNR and CDR2 FQNEAQ (reference sequence). The CDR3 is made up of 17 amino acids. CDR3 coding DNA: TGTGCCAGCAGCTTGGGGGCGACTAGCGGGACAGGAAATGAGCAGTTCTTC. This codes for CASSLGATSGTGNEQFF.

The V call is TRBV7-9, the J call TRBJ1-3, with TRBD1 as a possible D gene (5 bases). Trimming stripped 3 bases from V and 0 bases from J, with 15 bases between. CDR1 is SEHNR and CDR2 is FQNEAQ in the germline V gene (reference sequence). This CDR3 has 17 residues. As DNA, the CDR3 is TGTGCCAGCAGCTTCCAGGGTAGGCCGAGCTCTGGAAACACCATATATTTT. It encodes CASSFQGRPSSGNTIYF.

This sequence joins TRBV6-1 and TRBJ1-5; D perhaps matches TRBD1 (5 bases). V was cut by 0 bases and J by 8 bases, with 8 bases left in between. Germline assignment: CDR1 MNHNS and CDR2 SASEGT. The CDR3 is made up of 13 amino acids. The DNA of the CDR3 is TGTGCCAGCAGTGAAGCCAGGGTTGAGCCCCAGCATTTT. Translating it yields CASSEARVEPQHF.

This clone occurred many times. The chain combines TRBV27 with TRBJ2-1, with a tentative D call TRBD1 (8 bases). V was shortened by 6 bases and J by 4 bases, with 13 bases between the two germline ends. CDR3 length: 14 residues. Germline loops: CDR1 MNHEY, CDR2 SMNVEV (reference sequence). DNA for the CDR3: TGTGCCAGCAGCGACAGGGGACTATACAATGAGCAGTTCTTC. It specifies CASSDRGLYNEQFF.

This clone was seen just once. V gene TRBV6-6 combines with J gene TRBJ1-2, with D possibly being TRBD1 (6 bases). CDR1 MNHNY and CDR2 SVGAGI come from the germline V gene (reference sequence). Trimming cost V 4 bases and J 2 bases, with 11 bases left between them. The CDR3 loop spans 14 amino acids. The CDR3, as DNA: TGTGCCAGCAGTTCAGGACAGTTGAACTATGGCTACACCTTC. Encoded protein: CASSSGQLNYGYTF.

The rearrangement joins TRBV7-3 to TRBJ2-1; 8 bases map to TRBD2. Germline CDR1 and CDR2: SGHTA and FQGTGA. This CDR3 is 16 amino acids long. The J segment lost 7 bases and the V segment lost 5 bases, leaving 13 bases of the junction unmatched. The CDR3, as DNA: TGTGCCAGCAGCGAAGGGCCGGGACTAGTACAAAATGAGCAGTTCTTC. It specifies CASSEGPGLVQNEQFF.

This chain uses TRBV9 with TRBJ1-1; possibly TRBD1 for D (5 bases). The CDR3 is 15 residues long. V was clipped by 3 bases and J by 2 bases, with 14 bases between them. Germline V gene lookup returns CDR1 SGDLS and CDR2 YYNGEE. The CDR3 region has the DNA TGTGCCAGCAGCGCGAGACCCCAGGGAAACACTGAAGCTTTCTTT. It codes for CASSARPQGNTEAFF.

This chain joins TRBV18 and TRBJ1-6, with no clear D. This CDR3 region has 16 residues. Germline V gene lookup returns CDR1 KGHSH and CDR2 LQKENI. V was cut by 2 bases and J by 5 bases, with 13 bases left in between. CDR3 amino acids: CASSPWGGRDNSPLHF. In nucleotides, the CDR3 is TGTGCCAGCTCACCATGGGGAGGTAGAGATAATTCACCCCTCCACTTT.

This chain joins TRBV6-2 or TRBV6-3 and TRBJ2-1, with TRBD1 matching over 7 bases. This CDR3 comprises 16 residues. The trim removed 5 bases at V and 7 bases at J, leaving 14 bases unmatched. Germline V gene sequence: CDR1 MNHEY, CDR2 SVGEGT. CDR3 in DNA: TGTGCCAGCAGTCGACCTACAGGGGAATTTTGGAATGAGCAGTTCTTC. Its protein product is CASSRPTGEFWNEQFF.

The genes are TRBV6-5 and TRBJ1-4; weak D call: TRBD1 (5 bases). Trimming pared 6 bases from V and 4 bases from J, leaving 12 bases between. Looked up from germline, CDR1 is MNHEY and CDR2 is SVGAGI. The CDR3 extends over 14 amino acids. CDR3 bases: TGTGCCAGCAGGCAGACAGACTTTAATGAAAAACTGTTTTTT. Translating gives CASRQTDFNEKLFF.

The V and J genes are TRBV28 and TRBJ2-5, with TRBD2 as a possible D gene (5 bases). CDR3 size: 14 residues. Trimming pared 6 bases from V and 0 bases from J, leaving 11 bases between. Germline values: CDR1 MDHEN, CDR2 SYDVKM. In nucleotides, the CDR3 is TGTGCCAGCAGCCCCTTTAGCGACCAAGAGACCCAGTACTTC. Amino acid sequence: CASSPFSDQETQYF.

The rearrangement uses TRBV4-1 and TRBJ1-6, with D possibly being TRBD1 (6 bases). V lost 4 bases, J lost 0 bases, and 16 bases lay in between. Germline assignment: CDR1 MGHRA and CDR2 YSYEKL. The CDR3 has 18 residues. The CDR3 DNA is TGCGCCAGCAGCCCGTGGACAGCCACGAGCTCCTATAATTCACCCCTCCACTTT. This translates into CASSPWTATSSYNSPLHF.

The chain employs TRBV2 and TRBJ1-2; 8 bases agree with TRBD1. J was trimmed by 1 base and V by 4 bases; bases with no gene match: 5. Germline values: CDR1 SNHLY, CDR2 FYNNEI. The CDR3 has 15 residues. The CDR3 nucleotides are TGTGCCAGCAGTGTTGACAGGGGAGGTAACTATGGCTACACCTTC. It encodes CASSVDRGGNYGYTF.

The table lists this clone with a few counts. An end of the junction differs from the germline gene, which may be a read error. The chain has TRBV7-7 and TRBJ2-3; TRBD2 agrees at 13 bases. Germline CDR1 SSHAT, CDR2 FNYEAQ (reference sequence). There are 16 residues in the CDR3. CDR3 in amino acids: CASSSGLAGAADTQYF. CDR3 sequence (DNA): TGTGCTAGCAGCTCCGGACTAGCGGGAGCTGCAGATACGCAGTATTTT.

The CDR3, as DNA: TGCAGCGTCCTAGCGGGAGCGGGAGAGACCCAGTACTTC. Its translation is CSVLAGAGETQYF. This chain uses TRBV29-1 with TRBJ2-5, with 10 nucleotides matching TRBD2. Germline V lookup: CDR1 SQVTM, CDR2 ANQGSEA. Trimming cost V 6 bases and J 4 bases; bases outside gene matches: 5. This CDR3 spans 13 amino acids. Looking up the rest from reference TRBV29-1 and TRBJ2-5 gives the full variable domain: SAVISQKPSRDICQRGTSLTIQCQVDSQVTMMFWYRQQPGQSLTLIATANQGSEATYESGFVIDKFPISRPNLTFSTLTVSNMSPEDSSIYLCSVLAGAGETQYFGPGTRLLVL.

Of note for this clone: Other nucleotide sequences from this sample produce the same CDR3. The CDR3, as DNA: TGCGCCAGCAGCTCCGGACAGAACACCGGGGAGCTGTTTTTT. This sequence encodes CASSSGQNTGELFF. J is TRBJ2-2 and V is TRBV5-1; D may be TRBD1 (5 bases). The ends were cut back, 3 bases at V and 1 base at J, with 7 bases in the middle. The CDR3 has 14 amino acids. Germline values: CDR1 SGHRS, CDR2 YFSETQ.